Below are 7 T cell receptor beta chains sequenced from a single sample in a study of T cell responses to AZD1222 COVID-19 vaccine. Repertoires were generated with immunoSEQ multiplex PCR, while TCRdb's copy carries only in-frame clones and drops some. The sample carries tens of thousands of clones, roughly 90% recorded once. The sequencing here drew on peripheral blood, taken on day 0 of AZD1222 vaccination. Every receptor here comes from an adult in good health.

The chain uses TRBV28 and TRBJ1-4, with 9 bases matching TRBD1. The CDR3 runs 15 residues. Trimming took 5 bases from V and 7 from J; bases not matched to a gene: 8. Germline V CDR1 and CDR2: MDHEN, SYDVKM. CDR3 coding DNA: TGTGCCAGCAGTCCCCGGACAGGGGCTGTTGAAAAACTGTTTTTT. The encoded protein is CASSPRTGAVEKLFF.

The chain combines TRBV3-1 (or the pseudogene TRBV3-2) with TRBJ1-5, with D uncertain. Trimming shortened V by 0 bases and J by 7 bases, and 7 bases separated the two germline ends. The length of the CDR3 is 13 residues. Germline CDR1 LGHDT, CDR2 YNNKEL (reference sequence). The CDR3, as DNA: TGTGCCAGCAGCCAAGATCTTTACCAGCCCCAGCATTTT. This gives the protein CASSQDLYQPQHF.

The chain uses TRBV6-5 and TRBJ2-1; TRBD2 might be the D (6 bases). This CDR3 is built from 11 residues. Germline V lookup: CDR1 MNHEY, CDR2 SVGAGI. V shed 7 bases and J shed 13 bases, with 14 bases lying between them. CDR3 sequence: CASTTGTVQFF. CDR3 nucleotides: TGTGCCAGCACCACCGGGACTGTTCAGTTCTTC.

This chain links TRBV27 with TRBJ1-2, with 8 bases fitting TRBD1. J was trimmed by 7 bases and V by 6 bases; bases with no gene match: 7. This CDR3 spans 13 amino acids. The germline V gene encodes CDR1 MNHEY and CDR2 SMNVEV (reference sequence). CDR3 sequence: CASREQDRAGYTF. In DNA, the CDR3 is TGTGCCAGCAGAGAACAGGACAGGGCTGGCTACACCTTC.

V and J are TRBV11-2 and TRBJ2-7; no firm D call. Germline V gives CDR1 SGHAT, CDR2 FQNNGV. The CDR3 consists of 14 residues. Between the trimmed V and J ends, which lost 5 bases and 2 bases, there was a span of 13 bases. The CDR3 bases are TGTGCCAGCAGCCCGATGGGCGGAGCCTACGAGCAGTACTTC. This sequence encodes CASSPMGGAYEQYF.

This chain links TRBV11-3 with TRBJ1-5, with D unresolved. The CDR3 is 14 amino acids. CDR1 SGHNT and CDR2 YENEEA come from the germline V gene. The ends were cut back, 1 base at V and 5 bases at J, with 9 bases in the middle. As DNA, the CDR3 is TGTGCCAGCAGCTTAGCCGGCCTTCATCAGCCCCAGCATTTT. Protein sequence: CASSLAGLHQPQHF.

V usage is TRBV11-2 and J usage is TRBJ1-5; D gene uncertain. CDR3 length equals 12 residues. Trimming stripped 4 bases from V and 9 bases from J, with 10 bases between. CDR1 and CDR2 from the germline V gene are SGHAT and FQNNGV. The DNA of the CDR3 is TGTGCCAGCAGCTACTCAGGTGGGCCCCAGCATTTT. Protein product: CASSYSGGPQHF.